A single sample gave rise to the 26 T cell receptor beta chains below, sequenced in a study of T cell changes during pregnancy in multiple sclerosis. The protocol was immunoSEQ multiplex PCR, while the TCRdb copy is restricted to in-frame clones and leaves out a portion. The table records 45,000 to 65,000 clones, roughly 90% of them present only once. This material consisted of CD4+ T cells from peripheral blood mononuclear cells, taken after pregnancy. Receptors originate from a female donor with multiple sclerosis, enrolled in a pregnancy study.

This clone appeared once. The V gene is TRBV5-8, the J gene TRBJ1-4; 8 bases are a match to TRBD1. This CDR3 is built from 17 residues. CDR1 and CDR2 (germline): SGHTS, YDEGEE. Losses at the gene ends were 1 base for V and 4 bases for J; bases not matched to a gene: 9. The CDR3 sequence: CASSLKLTGAFNEKLFF. For the CDR3, the DNA is TGTGCCAGCAGCTTGAAACTGACAGGGGCCTTTAATGAAAAACTGTTTTTT.

This clone was counted a single time. V is TRBV6-5 and J is TRBJ2-2, with a tentative D call TRBD2 (5 bases). The germline gives CDR1 MNHEY, CDR2 SVGAGI. This CDR3 has 16 amino acids. Between the trimmed V and J ends, which lost 2 bases and 0 bases, there was a span of 10 bases. CDR3 DNA sequence: TGTGCCAGCAGTTACGACGGGAACCCGAACACCGGGGAGCTGTTTTTT. Translating gives CASSYDGNPNTGELFF.

A single count supports this clone. The chain carries TRBV6-5 and TRBJ2-7; TRBD2 matches 8 bases. Germline loops: CDR1 MNHEY, CDR2 SVGAGI. J lost 6 bases, V lost 6 bases, and 10 bases had no gene match. The CDR3 loop spans 14 amino acids. CDR3 loop: CASRTLAGLSEQYF. For the CDR3, the DNA is TGTGCCAGCAGAACGCTAGCGGGCCTCTCCGAGCAGTACTTC.

The chain employs TRBV7-2 and TRBJ2-1, with 7 bases matching TRBD2. The CDR3 totals 13 residues. The J segment lost 9 bases and the V segment lost 1 base, leaving 3 bases of the junction unmatched. CDR1 and CDR2 (germline): SGHTA, FQGNSA. The CDR3 bases are TGTGCCAGCAGCTTAGTTTCGGGAGGTGAGCAGTTCTTC. It codes for CASSLVSGGEQFF.

The genes are TRBV7-6 and TRBJ2-2; TRBD1 agrees at 7 bases. Per the germline V gene, CDR1 is SGHVS and CDR2 is FNYEAQ. With V trimmed by 5 bases and J by 7 bases, 7 bases remained unmatched. This CDR3 comprises 14 residues. The CDR3 region is CASSDRTGGGELFF. In nucleotides, the CDR3 is TGTGCCAGCAGCGACCGGACAGGAGGCGGGGAGCTGTTTTTT.

J is TRBJ2-3 and V is TRBV25-1; 7 bases map to TRBD1. V shed 2 bases and J 9 bases; nucleotides not matched to a gene: 5. The germline V gene has CDR1 MGHDK and CDR2 SYGVNS. This CDR3 region has 13 residues. The CDR3, as DNA: TGTGCCAGCAGTGAAGGATTGACAGGGACGCAGTATTTT. Encoded protein: CASSEGLTGTQYF.

The rearrangement uses TRBV11-2 and TRBJ2-7; TRBD1 is a possible D gene (6 bases). This CDR3 is 13 amino acids long. Germline V lookup: CDR1 SGHAT, CDR2 FQNNGV. V was pared by 4 bases and J by 3 bases, with 10 bases between. In nucleotides, the CDR3 is TGTGCCAGCAGCTCCGGACAGATCTACGAGCAGTACTTC. The encoded protein is CASSSGQIYEQYF.

V usage is TRBV9 and J usage is TRBJ2-1, with 10 bases that match TRBD1. Trimming removed 4 bases from V and 4 bases from J; junction bases left unmatched: 2. CDR1 is SGDLS, CDR2 YYNGEE, per germline. This CDR3 spans 14 amino acids. The CDR3 DNA sequence: TGTGCCAGCAGCCCGGGACAGGGGTACAATGAGCAGTTCTTC. It codes for CASSPGQGYNEQFF.

The chain carries TRBV11-1 and TRBJ2-3, with D possibly TRBD1 on 7 matching bases. The CDR3 consists of 16 residues. CDR1 and CDR2 (germline): SGHAT, FQDESV (reference sequence). Trimming shortened V by 5 bases and J by 2 bases, and 17 bases separated the two germline ends. Written as DNA, the CDR3 is TGTGCCAGCAGCCCACAGGGGTGGGGGGCCACAGATACGCAGTATTTT. Amino acid sequence: CASSPQGWGATDTQYF.

J is TRBJ2-3 and V is TRBV9; 9 bases map to TRBD1. V shed 6 bases, J shed 0 bases, and the junction held 8 bases outside the gene matches. Germline lookup yields CDR1 SGDLS and CDR2 YYNGEE. The CDR3 consists of 16 residues. This CDR3 reads CASTPVGTGSTDTQYF. The DNA for the CDR3 is TGTGCCAGCACCCCCGTCGGGACAGGGAGCACAGATACGCAGTATTTT.

This clone was seen a single time. The CDR3 DNA reads as TGTGCCAGCCCTGGGGGGAGAGGCACCTTC. Encoded protein: CASPGGRGTF. The chain uses TRBV6-5 and TRBJ1-2; possible D gene TRBD1, 5 bases. The CDR3 is 10 amino acids. Trimming removed 8 bases from V and 13 bases from J, with 14 bases in between. Germline V CDR1 and CDR2: MNHEY, SVGAGI.

The rearrangement links TRBV6-4 to TRBJ2-2, with TRBD1 matching over 11 bases. Germline trimming cut 6 bases from V and 5 bases from J; bases unmatched to any gene: 2. This CDR3 has 14 amino acids. In germline, CDR1 is MRHNA, CDR2 SNTAGT. The CDR3 loop reads CASSGQGATGELFF. The CDR3, as DNA: TGTGCCAGCAGCGGACAGGGGGCAACCGGGGAGCTGTTTTTT.

The chain employs TRBV6-6 and TRBJ1-2; no clear D. The CDR3 contains 12 residues. CDR1 is MNHNY, CDR2 SVGAGI, per germline (reference sequence). V was pared by 5 bases and J by 4 bases, with 8 bases between. CDR3 sequence: CASSRQSYGYTF. In DNA form, the CDR3 reads TGTGCCAGCAGTAGACAATCCTATGGCTACACCTTC.

J is TRBJ1-1 and V is TRBV5-1, with 10 bases fitting TRBD1. Trimming took 0 bases from V and 0 from J; bases not matched to a gene: 2. Per germline, CDR1 SGHRS and CDR2 YFSETQ. There are 16 residues in the CDR3. The CDR3 protein is CASSLGTGGMNTEAFF. For the CDR3, the DNA is TGCGCCAGCAGCTTGGGGACAGGGGGGATGAACACTGAAGCTTTCTTT.

In nucleotides, the CDR3 is TGCGCCAGCAGCAGACTAGCGGGAGCGGGTGGGGCCAACGTCCTGACTTTC. The encoded protein is CASSRLAGAGGANVLTF. The chain employs TRBV5-1 and TRBJ2-6; 12 positions agree with TRBD2. CDR3 length: 17 residues. After removal of 4 bases from V and 3 bases from J, the junction contained 5 bases not matched to a gene. Germline V gene lookup returns CDR1 SGHRS and CDR2 YFSETQ. The whole variable domain, remainder taken from reference TRBV5-1 and TRBJ2-6, is KAGVTQTPRYLIKTRGQQVTLSCSPISGHRSVSWYQQTPGQGLQFLFEYFSETQRNKGNFPGRFSGRQFSNSRSEMNVSTLELGDSALYLCASSRLAGAGGANVLTFGAGSRLTVL.

This chain joins TRBV4-3 and TRBJ1-2, with D perhaps TRBD1 (6 bases). The V end lost 0 bases, the J end lost 8 bases, and 10 bases lay between the germline ends. The CDR3 length is 13 residues. The germline V gene has CDR1 LGHNA and CDR2 YSLEER. The CDR3: CASSQEQGQGYTF. The CDR3 region has the DNA TGCGCCAGCAGCCAAGAACAGGGCCAGGGCTACACCTTC.

The chain uses TRBV7-6 and TRBJ2-3, with TRBD2 matching over 10 bases. This CDR3 comprises 16 residues. CDR1 SGHVS and CDR2 FNYEAQ come from the germline V gene. Trimming took 2 bases from V and 2 from J; bases not matched to a gene: 4. The CDR3 nucleotides are TGTGCCAGCAGCTTATCTAGCGGGAGTCCCACAGATACGCAGTATTTT. This sequence encodes CASSLSSGSPTDTQYF. Looking up the rest from reference TRBV7-6 and TRBJ2-3 gives the full variable domain: GAGVSQSPRYKVTKRGQDVALRCDPISGHVSLYWYRQALGQGPEFLTYFNYEAQQDKSGLPNDRFSAERPEGSISTLTIQRTEQRDSAMYRCASSLSSGSPTDTQYFGPGTRLTVL.

The CDR3 nucleotides are TGTGCCAGCAGTTTCCGAGGACAGTCCTACAATGAGCAGTTCTTC. Translated, it gives CASSFRGQSYNEQFF. The V call is TRBV6-5, the J call TRBJ2-1; weak D call: TRBD1 (6 bases). The CDR3 sequence is 15 residues long. Trimming removed 4 bases at V and 1 base at J, with 11 bases between. Germline lookup yields CDR1 MNHEY and CDR2 SVGAGI.

This clone was detected once. The chain couples TRBV30 to TRBJ2-3, with TRBD2 matching 8 bases. Trimming at V came to 0 bases and at J to 5 bases, leaving 7 bases not matched to a gene. Germline V lookup: CDR1 GTSNPN, CDR2 SVGIG (reference sequence). The CDR3 consists of 15 residues. CDR3 DNA: TGTGCCTGGAGTGTCGGGAGGGCCGTCGGAGATACGCAGTATTTT. Protein product: CAWSVGRAVGDTQYF.

This clone appeared a few times. The rearrangement uses TRBV7-3 and TRBJ2-1; TRBD1 aligns across 10 bases. CDR1 is SGHTA and CDR2 is FQGTGA in the germline V gene. Unmatched junction bases numbered 5, after V lost 5 bases and J lost 4 bases. The CDR3 covers 15 residues. The chain's CDR3 is CASSQDRGDYNEQFF. CDR3 bases: TGTGCCAGCAGCCAGGACAGGGGGGATTACAATGAGCAGTTCTTC.

This clone was detected only once. This sequence joins TRBV4-3 and TRBJ2-7, with D possibly matching TRBD1 (7 bases). The CDR3 contains 16 residues. V was pared by 0 bases and J by 2 bases, with 14 bases between. The germline gives CDR1 LGHNA, CDR2 YSLEER. The DNA of the CDR3 is TGCGCCAGCAGCCAAGATTTAGCAGGGGGGACCTACGAGCAGTACTTC. Translated, it gives CASSQDLAGGTYEQYF.

The chain joins TRBV6-5 to TRBJ2-7; 11 positions agree with TRBD1. V shed 6 bases, J shed 7 bases, and the junction held 8 bases outside the gene matches. In germline, CDR1 is MNHEY, CDR2 SVGAGI. CDR3 length: 14 residues. The CDR3 DNA reads TGTGCCAGCAGCTTTCGGGACAGGGGGAGTGAGCAGTACTTC. Translation gives CASSFRDRGSEQYF.

This rearrangement joins TRBV4-3 to TRBJ2-7, with a weak D call TRBD1 (5 bases). The CDR3 has 13 amino acids. The V end lost 0 bases, the J end lost 5 bases, and 8 bases lay between the germline ends. Per germline, CDR1 LGHNA and CDR2 YSLEER. Here the CDR3 DNA reads TGCGCCAGCAGCCAAGATTCCAGGGACGAGCAGTACTTC. Amino acids: CASSQDSRDEQYF.

J is TRBJ2-2 and V is TRBV6-5; maybe TRBD1 (6 bases). CDR3 size: 15 residues. V lost 2 bases and J lost 7, with 14 bases in between. Germline values: CDR1 MNHEY, CDR2 SVGAGI. The CDR3 sequence: CASSYRRQGIGELFF. In DNA, the CDR3 is TGTGCCAGCAGTTACCGTCGTCAGGGGATCGGGGAGCTGTTTTTT.

The sample holds one count of this clone. This chain connects TRBV30 to TRBJ1-1; D is unresolved. Trimming removed 0 bases from V and 8 bases from J, with 7 bases in between. The CDR3 is 11 residues long. Germline CDR1 reads GTSNPN; CDR2 reads SVGIG (reference sequence). Here the CDR3 reads CAWSVQSEAFF. The CDR3 bases are TGTGCCTGGAGTGTACAATCGGAAGCTTTCTTT.

This chain uses TRBV19 with TRBJ2-3, with 10 bases lining up with TRBD2. The junction had 10 bases not matched to a gene; V was cut back by 7 bases and J by 3 bases. Germline loops: CDR1 LNHDA, CDR2 SQIVND (reference sequence). CDR3 length equals 16 residues. The CDR3, as DNA: TGTGCCAGTAAAAAGCGGGAGGGCCTAGGGACAGATACGCAGTATTTT. The encoded protein is CASKKREGLGTDTQYF.